This is a list of T cell receptor beta chains from one sample in a study of spatial heterogeneity in lung cancer. TCRdb used MiXCR to reprocess the 5' RACE reads, holding one entry per CDR3 protein. The sample lists some 43,000 distinct CDR3 sequences; about 10% were seen once. The material sequenced was PBMCs, taken at follow-up. These receptors were collected from a female donor with early-stage non-small cell lung cancer. CDR3s include the opening cysteine and the closing phenylalanine or tryptophan. Fields, in order: clone size, V gene, J gene, D gene, CDR3 protein, CDR3 DNA. D genes are given only for firm matches. Clone sizes are given selectively: once, few, many, or a class where the clone is expanded.

abundance: .; v_gene: TRBV5-4; j_gene: TRBJ2-7; d_gene: TRBD1; CDR3aa: CASSLEGQGFDEQYF; CDR3nt: TGTGCCAGCAGCTTGGAGGGACAGGGGTTCGACGAGCAGTACTTC
abundance: .; v_gene: TRBV9; j_gene: TRBJ2-7; d_gene: TRBD1; CDR3aa: CASSVGGQPYEQYF; CDR3nt: TGTGCCAGCAGCGTAGGGGGACAGCCTTACGAGCAGTACTTC
abundance: few; v_gene: TRBV6-2/TRBV6-3; j_gene: TRBJ2-7; d_gene: .; CDR3aa: CASSRYEQYF; CDR3nt: TGTGCCAGCAGCCGTTACGAGCAGTACTTC
abundance: many; v_gene: TRBV5-1; j_gene: TRBJ2-3; d_gene: .; CDR3aa: CASSLELQGTDTQYF; CDR3nt: TGCGCCAGCAGCTTGGAATTGCAGGGGACAGATACGCAGTATTTT
abundance: .; v_gene: TRBV6-5; j_gene: TRBJ2-1; d_gene: TRBD1; CDR3aa: CASTPPGQNNEQFF; CDR3nt: TGTGCCAGCACCCCACCGGGACAGAACAATGAGCAGTTCTTC
abundance: many; v_gene: TRBV14; j_gene: TRBJ1-2; d_gene: .; CDR3aa: CASSQDGLRTSNYGYTF; CDR3nt: TGTGCCAGCAGCCAAGATGGGTTGAGAACGTCTAACTATGGCTACACCTTC
abundance: .; v_gene: TRBV6-8; j_gene: TRBJ2-7; d_gene: TRBD1; CDR3aa: CASSSVFGTGISYEQYF; CDR3nt: TGTGCCAGCAGTAGTGTTTTCGGGACAGGGATCTCCTACGAGCAGTACTTC
abundance: few; v_gene: TRBV7-9; j_gene: TRBJ2-7; d_gene: TRBD1; CDR3aa: CASSLGQGNYEQYF; CDR3nt: TGTGCCAGCAGCTTAGGACAGGGGAACTACGAGCAGTACTTC
abundance: .; v_gene: TRBV19; j_gene: TRBJ2-7; d_gene: .; CDR3aa: CASSTPGSRYEQYF; CDR3nt: TGTGCCAGTAGTACCCCGGGCAGTCGCTACGAGCAGTACTTC
abundance: few; v_gene: TRBV28; j_gene: TRBJ2-5; d_gene: TRBD1; CDR3aa: CASSWTGESQETQYF; CDR3nt: TGTGCCAGCAGTTGGACAGGGGAATCACAAGAGACCCAGTACTTC
abundance: .; v_gene: TRBV11-2; j_gene: TRBJ2-2; d_gene: .; CDR3aa: CASSLVQTGELFF; CDR3nt: TGTGCCAGCAGCTTAGTACAGACCGGGGAGCTGTTTTTT
abundance: many; v_gene: TRBV5-5; j_gene: TRBJ2-5; d_gene: TRBD1; CDR3aa: CASSAQGAGETQYF; CDR3nt: TGTGCCAGCTCGGCGCAGGGGGCGGGAGAGACCCAGTACTTC
abundance: many; v_gene: TRBV12-2; j_gene: TRBJ2-4; d_gene: .; CDR3aa: CASRLSSRPPRPGENIQYF; CDR3nt: TGTGCAAGTCGCTTATCGTCCCGGCCACCCAGACCTGGGGAAAACATTCAGTACTTC
abundance: many; v_gene: TRBV5-4; j_gene: TRBJ2-1; d_gene: .; CDR3aa: CASSSAPQDEQFF; CDR3nt: TGTGCCAGCAGCTCCGCCCCGCAGGATGAGCAGTTCTTC
abundance: .; v_gene: TRBV2; j_gene: TRBJ2-5; d_gene: .; CDR3aa: CASVAGGNQETQYF; CDR3nt: TGTGCCAGCGTGGCAGGGGGGAACCAAGAGACCCAGTACTTC
abundance: many; v_gene: TRBV28; j_gene: TRBJ1-5; d_gene: .; CDR3aa: CASKLAGTSHQPQHF; CDR3nt: TGTGCCAGCAAGCTGGCCGGAACCTCCCATCAGCCCCAGCATTTT
abundance: .; v_gene: TRBV5-1; j_gene: TRBJ2-3; d_gene: .; CDR3aa: CASSLEGSESPDTQYF; CDR3nt: TGCGCCAGCAGCTTGGAAGGGTCGGAGTCCCCTGATACGCAGTATTTT
abundance: many; v_gene: TRBV13; j_gene: TRBJ1-3; d_gene: TRBD1; CDR3aa: CASSFQGTAGNTIYF; CDR3nt: TGTGCCAGCAGCTTCCAAGGGACAGCTGGAAACACCATATATTTT
abundance: .; v_gene: TRBV29-1; j_gene: TRBJ2-6; d_gene: .; CDR3aa: CSVEDRDRGEVVLTF; CDR3nt: TGCAGCGTTGAAGATCGGGACCGAGGGGAGGTAGTCCTGACTTTC
abundance: many; v_gene: TRBV5-1; j_gene: TRBJ2-7; d_gene: .; CDR3aa: CASSLGGLEQYF; CDR3nt: TGCGCCAGCAGCTTGGGGGGGTTAGAGCAGTACTTC
abundance: few; v_gene: TRBV3-1; j_gene: TRBJ2-7; d_gene: .; CDR3aa: CASSHGGFSYEQYF; CDR3nt: TGTGCCAGCAGCCACGGGGGCTTCTCCTACGAGCAGTACTTC
abundance: many; v_gene: TRBV3-1; j_gene: TRBJ1-1; d_gene: .; CDR3aa: CASSQGGGLLNTEAFF; CDR3nt: TGTGCCAGCAGCCAGGGTGGCGGGCTCCTTAACACTGAAGCTTTCTTT
abundance: many; v_gene: TRBV4-1; j_gene: TRBJ2-1; d_gene: .; CDR3aa: CASSQVVQGLSYNEQFF; CDR3nt: TGCGCCAGCAGCCAGGTAGTACAGGGTCTCTCCTACAATGAGCAGTTCTTC
abundance: many; v_gene: TRBV5-1; j_gene: TRBJ2-3; d_gene: .; CDR3aa: CASSFRGPGTDTQYF; CDR3nt: TGCGCCAGCAGCTTCAGGGGCCCAGGCACAGATACGCAGTATTTT
abundance: many; v_gene: TRBV5-1; j_gene: TRBJ1-1; d_gene: TRBD1; CDR3aa: CASSSGQGAEAFF; CDR3nt: TGCGCCAGCAGCTCCGGACAGGGGGCCGAAGCTTTCTTT
abundance: many; v_gene: TRBV23-1; j_gene: TRBJ2-5; d_gene: .; CDR3aa: CASSQSRPVYLALNDETQYF; CDR3nt: TGCGCCAGCAGTCAATCCCGCCCCGTCTATCTGGCCCTTAATGACGAGACCCAGTACTTC
abundance: .; v_gene: TRBV27; j_gene: TRBJ2-1; d_gene: .; CDR3aa: CASSLYGNEQFF; CDR3nt: TGTGCCAGCAGTTTATACGGCAATGAGCAGTTCTTC
abundance: few; v_gene: TRBV12-3/TRBV12-4; j_gene: TRBJ1-3; d_gene: TRBD1; CDR3aa: CASSFLGQGGDTIYF; CDR3nt: TGTGCCAGCAGTTTTCTCGGACAGGGGGGAGACACCATATATTTT
abundance: few; v_gene: TRBV28; j_gene: TRBJ2-7; d_gene: .; CDR3aa: CASSRDSIYEQYF; CDR3nt: TGTGCCAGCAGCCGTGACAGCATATACGAGCAGTACTTC
abundance: once; v_gene: TRBV12-3/TRBV12-4; j_gene: TRBJ2-5; d_gene: TRBD2; CDR3aa: CASSLWTSGGQETQYF; CDR3nt: TGTGCCAGCAGTCTATGGACTAGCGGGGGACAAGAGACCCAGTACTTC